A selection of T cell receptor beta chains follows, all from one sample in a study of T cell repertoires in cytomegalovirus infection. In TCRdb, the reads were re-called with MiXCR into one record per CDR3 protein. The sample contains 750,000 to 950,000 distinct CDR3 sequences, 25% to 35% of which appear only once. These receptors' targets are unknown. Sequences were derived from cultured CD8+ T cells from PBMCs, sampled from culture after CMV antigen stimulation. Every receptor here comes from a human donor in good health (CMV status not recorded). Some clones in this sample may be carry-over from other donors' samples. Each CDR3 is given without its conserved first and last residue. The D gene is left open where the match is weak. Not all rows give a size; the values are once, few, many and, for expanded clones, a class.

clone_size: once
v_call: TRBV9
d_call: NA
cdr3_aa: ASSAGDSNQPQH

clone_size: NA
v_call: TRBV7-8
d_call: NA
cdr3_aa: ASTLSGSLRDQPQH

clone_size: many
v_call: TRBV7-6
d_call: TRBD1
cdr3_aa: ASSLWGQGNTEAF

clone_size: NA
v_call: TRBV7-9
d_call: TRBD1
cdr3_aa: ASSWTGITDTQY

clone_size: few
v_call: TRBV6-4
d_call: TRBD1
cdr3_aa: ASGTGGWNSPLH

clone_size: few
v_call: TRBV7-9
d_call: TRBD1
cdr3_aa: AAHGGTGEGYT

clone_size: NA
v_call: TRBV20-1
d_call: NA
cdr3_aa: SAWDYGYT

clone_size: few
v_call: TRBV6-5
d_call: NA
cdr3_aa: ASSYSTLNTEAF

clone_size: many
v_call: TRBV7-2
d_call: TRBD2
cdr3_aa: ASSPTLAGARYNEQF

clone_size: many
v_call: TRBV6-6
d_call: NA
cdr3_aa: ATRPGPYDNEKLF

clone_size: few
v_call: TRBV27
d_call: NA
cdr3_aa: ASGGTASSYEQY

clone_size: NA
v_call: TRBV29-1
d_call: TRBD1
cdr3_aa: SAILSTGANYGYT

clone_size: NA
v_call: TRBV6-6
d_call: NA
cdr3_aa: ASSSVDSPEPIH

clone_size: few
v_call: TRBV2
d_call: NA
cdr3_aa: ASRTRDTNYGYT

clone_size: NA
v_call: TRBV7-9
d_call: NA
cdr3_aa: ASSPGLGEQY

clone_size: once
v_call: TRBV4-2
d_call: NA
cdr3_aa: ASSQEFQGPTRTYGYT

clone_size: few
v_call: TRBV12-3/TRBV12-4
d_call: NA
cdr3_aa: ASSLHLGGNQPQH

clone_size: NA
v_call: TRBV19
d_call: NA
cdr3_aa: ASSFGTHNEQF

clone_size: many
v_call: TRBV7-9
d_call: NA
cdr3_aa: ASSQKWDEQF

clone_size: few
v_call: TRBV13
d_call: NA
cdr3_aa: ASSLEGLSLSGANVLT

clone_size: NA
v_call: TRBV7-4
d_call: NA
cdr3_aa: ASSLGRSLGPLH

clone_size: once
v_call: TRBV27
d_call: NA
cdr3_aa: ASSLPRPGELF

clone_size: NA
v_call: TRBV7-6
d_call: TRBD1
cdr3_aa: ASQGQDSYEQY

clone_size: NA
v_call: TRBV19
d_call: NA
cdr3_aa: ASTLRPLESSKTDTQY

clone_size: many
v_call: TRBV7-6
d_call: TRBD2
cdr3_aa: ASSPRLAGASTDTQY

clone_size: few
v_call: TRBV27
d_call: NA
cdr3_aa: ASSMHRDGELF

clone_size: NA
v_call: TRBV6-2/TRBV6-3
d_call: NA
cdr3_aa: ASSLQGINEQF

clone_size: few
v_call: TRBV7-8
d_call: NA
cdr3_aa: ASRSRGANQETQY

clone_size: NA
v_call: TRBV27
d_call: NA
cdr3_aa: ASSLSSGAYNSPLH

clone_size: few
v_call: TRBV12-3/TRBV12-4
d_call: NA
cdr3_aa: ASSTTAPNYGYT

clone_size: NA
v_call: TRBV6-1
d_call: NA
cdr3_aa: ASSGEGGDYTGELF

clone_size: NA
v_call: TRBV6-5
d_call: NA
cdr3_aa: ASSYRALANDEQF

clone_size: many
v_call: TRBV7-2
d_call: NA
cdr3_aa: ASSLNRFSNQPQH

clone_size: few
v_call: TRBV5-6
d_call: TRBD2
cdr3_aa: ASSSNLAVISWTDTQY

clone_size: NA
v_call: TRBV5-4
d_call: NA
cdr3_aa: VDVAVGSYNEQF

clone_size: few
v_call: TRBV27
d_call: TRBD2
cdr3_aa: ASSFWGGGAKNIQY

clone_size: many
v_call: TRBV5-6
d_call: NA
cdr3_aa: ASSPDGDYNEQF

clone_size: NA
v_call: TRBV6-6
d_call: TRBD1
cdr3_aa: ASSYSKGTGTSPGSYEQY

clone_size: many
v_call: TRBV6-1
d_call: NA
cdr3_aa: ASSELRTYTEAF

clone_size: many
v_call: TRBV7-6
d_call: TRBD2
cdr3_aa: ASSLGGFYEQY

clone_size: NA
v_call: TRBV6-2/TRBV6-3
d_call: NA
cdr3_aa: ASSYRQGTEAF

clone_size: many
v_call: TRBV2
d_call: NA
cdr3_aa: ASSGISSGNTIY

clone_size: NA
v_call: TRBV18
d_call: NA
cdr3_aa: ASSQNQNTEAF

clone_size: NA
v_call: TRBV7-9
d_call: NA
cdr3_aa: ASSLSWDEQF

clone_size: NA
v_call: TRBV27
d_call: TRBD1
cdr3_aa: ASSLWSGTGVYNEQF

clone_size: NA
v_call: TRBV6-2/TRBV6-3
d_call: TRBD1
cdr3_aa: ASSYLDRVRNQPQH

clone_size: few
v_call: TRBV5-1
d_call: NA
cdr3_aa: ASSLAVATSDNEQF

clone_size: many
v_call: TRBV7-8
d_call: TRBD2
cdr3_aa: ASSLSPDRGGAGTGELF

clone_size: many
v_call: TRBV6-1
d_call: TRBD1
cdr3_aa: ASRDRERGSGYGYT

clone_size: few
v_call: TRBV6-1
d_call: NA
cdr3_aa: ASSEFRASTDTQY

clone_size: NA
v_call: TRBV6-8
d_call: NA
cdr3_aa: ASSYMDSNTEAF

clone_size: NA
v_call: TRBV7-6
d_call: TRBD2
cdr3_aa: ASSSRSGVAGGTDTQY

clone_size: many
v_call: TRBV5-6
d_call: TRBD1
cdr3_aa: ASSLGQGGEQF